Below are 10 T cell receptor beta chains sequenced from a single sample in a study of Ad26.COV2.S vaccination and SARS-CoV-2 variants. Treatment here: some 20 received Ad26.COV2.S at low or high dose, single or two shots; about 5 received placebo; per-sample allocation not given. Material that was analyzed had been drawn on day 63 after the first vaccine or placebo injection. Sequencing was performed with immunoSEQ multiplex PCR; in TCRdb, only in-frame clones are kept and a portion is missing. In the table there are hundreds of thousands of clones, roughly 89% of which are singletons. This material consisted of peripheral blood, taken in a trial of Ad26.COV2.S vaccine versus placebo. The receptor source for this set is a person aged 18-65 years who received the Ad26.COV2.S COVID-19 vaccine or a placebo.

The chain couples TRBV27 to TRBJ2-2, with D possibly matching TRBD2 (5 bases). CDR1 MNHEY and CDR2 SMNVEV come from the germline V gene (reference sequence). CDR3 length: 17 amino acids. Trimming shortened V by 2 bases and J by 5 bases, and 18 bases separated the two germline ends. The CDR3 region has the DNA TGTGCCAGCAGTTTACCCTTCTCGACGGGATCGACCGGGGAGCTGTTTTTT. The encoded protein is CASSLPFSTGSTGELFF.

The chain joins TRBV7-8 to TRBJ1-3, with D tentatively TRBD1 (5 bases). This CDR3 contains 17 residues. Trimming stripped 1 base from V and 0 bases from J, with 13 bases between. Germline-derived CDR1 and CDR2 are SGHVS and FQNEAQ. The CDR3 reads CASSLGGGGYSGNTIYF. CDR3 nucleotide sequence: TGTGCCAGCAGCTTAGGCGGCGGGGGATACTCTGGAAACACCATATATTTT. The variable domain in full, completed from reference TRBV7-8 and TRBJ1-3, reads GAGVSQSPRYKVAKRGQDVALRCDPISGHVSLFWYQQALGQGPEFLTYFQNEAQLDKSGLPSDRFFAERPEGSVSTLKIQRTQQEDSAVYLCASSLGGGGYSGNTIYFGEGSWLTVV.

In its sample, this clone was seen once. This rearrangement joins TRBV2 to TRBJ1-5; D gene uncertain. CDR1 and CDR2 from the germline V gene are SNHLY and FYNNEI. Deletions cut 4 bases from V and 1 base from J, with 8 bases between. The CDR3 spans 14 residues. The CDR3 is CASSAQQSNQPQHF. CDR3 nucleotides: TGTGCCAGCAGTGCGCAGCAGAGCAATCAGCCCCAGCATTTT.

This clone was recorded once. Here the CDR3 reads CASSLDLASGGYNEQFF. The CDR3 DNA reads as TGCGCCAGCAGCTTGGACCTCGCTAGCGGGGGCTACAATGAGCAGTTCTTC. The chain employs TRBV5-1 and TRBJ2-1; 10 nucleotides align to TRBD2. There are 17 residues in the CDR3. Germline V gives CDR1 SGHRS, CDR2 YFSETQ. V shed 0 bases, J shed 3 bases, and the junction held 6 bases outside the gene matches.

The chain combines TRBV9 with TRBJ2-1, with 8 bases matching TRBD2. This CDR3 has 14 amino acids. The junction had 8 bases not matched to a gene; V was cut back by 4 bases and J by 8 bases. From germline, CDR1 is SGDLS and CDR2 YYNGEE. CDR3 in DNA: TGTGCCAGCAGCAAAATAGCGGGATCGGATGAGCAGTTCTTC. Residues: CASSKIAGSDEQFF. Supplemented by reference TRBV9 and TRBJ2-1, the full variable domain reads DSGVTQTPKHLITATGQRVTLRCSPRSGDLSVYWYQQSLDQGLQFLIQYYNGEERAKGNILERFSAQQFPDLHSELNLSSLELGDSALYFCASSKIAGSDEQFFGPGTRLTVL.

The chain carries TRBV19 and TRBJ1-6; D is ambiguous. The CDR3 is 12 residues long. Germline values: CDR1 LNHDA, CDR2 SQIVND (reference sequence). The V gene lost 6 bases and the J gene lost 11 bases, with 11 bases spanning the gap. CDR3 DNA: TGTGCCAGTAGGGGTCCGCGGGCACCCCTCCACTTT. This gives the protein CASRGPRAPLHF.

This clone showed up just a few times. The chain joins TRBV2 to TRBJ2-7; 10 bases align to TRBD2. The J segment lost 5 bases and the V segment lost 5 bases, leaving 6 bases of the junction unmatched. The CDR3 has 14 residues. Germline V gene sequence: CDR1 SNHLY, CDR2 FYNNEI. Written as DNA, the CDR3 is TGTGCCAGCAGTCTTAGCGGGGGGCCTCACGAGCAGTACTTC. Its translation: CASSLSGGPHEQYF.

The chain joins TRBV2 to TRBJ2-7, with 7 bases matching TRBD1. J was trimmed by 5 bases and V by 4 bases; bases with no gene match: 11. This CDR3 region has 15 residues. Germline loops: CDR1 SNHLY, CDR2 FYNNEI. CDR3 sequence: CASSGARDSWDEQYV. In DNA, the CDR3 is TGTGCCAGCAGTGGGGCAAGGGACAGTTGGGACGAGCAGTACGTC.

The gene calls are TRBV13 and TRBJ2-5; 10 nucleotides align to TRBD1. The CDR3 has 15 amino acids. Looked up from germline, CDR1 is PRHDT and CDR2 is FYEKMQ (reference sequence). V trimming: 5 bases; J trimming: 5 bases; junction bases outside the gene matches: 8. The CDR3 protein is CASSELDRGSETQYF. The CDR3 bases are TGTGCCAGCAGCGAACTGGACAGGGGGTCGGAGACCCAGTACTTC.

This clone was counted only a few times. The chain links TRBV12-3 or TRBV12-4 to TRBJ2-3; D is unclear. CDR3 size: 13 residues. V was clipped by 6 bases and J by 0 bases, with 7 bases between them. The CDR3 coding sequence is TGTGCCAGCAGGTCCACGAGCACAGATACGCAGTATTTT. Translating it yields CASRSTSTDTQYF.